This is a list of T cell receptor beta chains from one sample in a study of T cell responses to AZD1222 COVID-19 vaccine. Data came from immunoSEQ multiplex PCR; TCRdb stores just in-frame clones and leaves some out. The sample carries 100,000 to 150,000 clones, about 92% recorded once. The sequencing used peripheral blood, collected 28 days after the second AZD1222 dose. These receptors came from an adult who received the AZD1222 COVID-19 vaccine. Each CDR3 is given with its conserved first and last residue. D genes are given only for firm matches. Part of the rows lack a size; the others show once, few, many or a class for expanded clones.

clone size	J gene	CDR3 length	V gene	D gene	CDR3 DNA	CDR3 protein
NA	TRBJ1-1	12	TRBV29-1	NA	TGCAGCGTCCACCAGGGGACCACTGAAGCTTTCTTT	CSVHQGTTEAFF
NA	TRBJ1-1	13	TRBV7-2	NA	TGTGCCAGCAGCTTAACCTCAATACTTGAAGCTTTCTTT	CASSLTSILEAFF
few	TRBJ1-5	20	TRBV5-1	TRBD1	TGCGCCAGCAGGAAATTAGGACAGGGGAGTTGGACATATAGCAATCAGCCCCAGCATTTT	CASRKLGQGSWTYSNQPQHF
NA	TRBJ2-1	15	TRBV2	TRBD2	TGTGCCAGCAGGATGACTAGCGGGAGGTCGAATGAGCAGTTCTTC	CASRMTSGRSNEQFF
NA	TRBJ1-6	14	TRBV10-3	NA	TGTGCCATCAGTGAGTCGGTAGGGAGGTCACCCCTCCACTTT	CAISESVGRSPLHF
NA	TRBJ1-3	14	TRBV7-2	NA	TGTGCCAGCAGCTTCCGATTCTCTGGAAACACCATATATTTT	CASSFRFSGNTIYF
NA	TRBJ2-1	19	TRBV9	TRBD2	TGTGCCAGCAGCGTAGTTGGTGGTGGAGCGGGAGGATCCTACAATGAGCAGTTCTTC	CASSVVGGGAGGSYNEQFF
NA	TRBJ1-2	11	TRBV27	TRBD1	TGTGCCAGCGGACAGGGGGCCGGCTACACCTTC	CASGQGAGYTF
NA	TRBJ2-5	16	TRBV12-5	TRBD1	TGTGCTAGTGGTTTGTCAAGGGGGCTCCCCCAAGAGACCCAGTACTTC	CASGLSRGLPQETQYF
NA	TRBJ1-2	14	TRBV25-1	TRBD1	TGTGCCAGCAGGGGGACAGGGGCATTCTATGGCTACACCTTC	CASRGTGAFYGYTF
NA	TRBJ1-5	16	TRBV19	TRBD1	TGTGCCAGTAGTATCCCTGGACAGGGGACATATCAGCCCCAGCATTTT	CASSIPGQGTYQPQHF
NA	TRBJ1-1	14	TRBV6-6	NA	TGTGCCAGCAACCCGCGGGGGGGCAAGACTGAAGCTTTCTTT	CASNPRGGKTEAFF
NA	TRBJ1-2	16	TRBV11-2	NA	TGTGCCAGCAGCCCCCTCGACAGTTCTTATAACTATGGCTACACCTTC	CASSPLDSSYNYGYTF
once	TRBJ1-1	14	TRBV5-1	NA	TGCGCCAGCAGCTTGGTAGGCGGTGGGACTGAAGCTTTCTTT	CASSLVGGGTEAFF
NA	TRBJ2-2	17	TRBV4-1	NA	TGCGCCAGCAGCCGAGCACTGGGGACGGCGAACACCGGGGAGCTGTTTTTT	CASSRALGTANTGELFF
once	TRBJ2-2	13	TRBV9	NA	TGTGCCAGCGGCCGCTCGGACACCGGGGAGCTGTTTTTT	CASGRSDTGELFF
few	TRBJ1-2	13	TRBV6-5	NA	TGTGCCAGCAGTCGGGCTGCGATGGGTGGCTACACCTTC	CASSRAAMGGYTF
once	TRBJ1-2	16	TRBV9	NA	TGTGCCAGCAGCGTAGATCCGGAGGCAGGGGCGCTTGGCTACACCTTC	CASSVDPEAGALGYTF
NA	TRBJ2-2	13	TRBV4-1	NA	TGCGCCAGCAGCGACAGCTTAAGGGGGGAGCTGTTTTTT	CASSDSLRGELFF
NA	TRBJ2-7	19	TRBV1	NA	TGCACCAGCAGCCAAGATTTCCCTAGCGGGGGAAAAGAGTTCTACGAGCAGTACTTC	CTSSQDFPSGGKEFYEQYF
NA	TRBJ2-7	23	TRBV3-1/TRBV3-2	NA	TGTGCCAGCAGCCAAGATGGCTCTTCCACATTTCTCTCACCCGGGACGGTGTCCTACGAGCAGTACTTC	CASSQDGSSTFLSPGTVSYEQYF
NA	TRBJ2-5	13	TRBV5-1	NA	TGCGCCAGCAGCTTGAGTCAGCAAGAGACCCAGTACTTC	CASSLSQQETQYF
once	TRBJ1-1	15	TRBV4-3	NA	TGCGCCAGCAGCCAAGGCAGGGCCTTGAACACTGAAGCTTTCTTT	CASSQGRALNTEAFF
NA	TRBJ1-1	13	TRBV6-6	TRBD1	TGTGCCAGCAGATGGACAGGGTCAAATGAAGCTTTCTTT	CASRWTGSNEAFF
NA	TRBJ1-2	10	TRBV20-1	NA	TGCAGTGCCGGGGGGGGTGGCTACACCTTC	CSAGGGGYTF
NA	TRBJ1-2	11	TRBV9	NA	TGTGCCAGCAGCGAAGGGAATGGCTACACCTTC	CASSEGNGYTF
few	TRBJ2-7	13	TRBV30	NA	TGTGCCTGGAGTGTACAACAGTCCTACGAGCAGTACTTC	CAWSVQQSYEQYF
NA	TRBJ2-1	16	TRBV3-1/TRBV3-2	TRBD2	TGTGCCAGCAGCCTTGATTTTGGAGCGGGGGTCAATGAGCAGTTCTTC	CASSLDFGAGVNEQFF